This T cell receptor (beta chain) stems from a study of tumor-infiltrating lymphocytes in primary liver carcinoma. On this clonotype: Its antigen is unknown. Germline is not matched at one junction end, which may reflect a read error.

The authors took blood RNA from unsorted whole blood and also extracted germline DNA. Study conclusions and caveats: It was in tumors, not blood, that the top-250-clone fraction was significantly higher (p = 0.039). Paired tumor-adjacent and tumor-blood samples overlapped less than tumor region pairs did. Comparison of CD4+ and CD8+ repertoires was precluded by bulk unsorted samples.

The input was about 500 ng total RNA; TCR beta cDNA was made from it with a constant-region primer. Three nested multiplex PCR rounds of slightly modified ARM-PCR generated TCR beta libraries. TCRdb independently ran MiXCR on the multiplex PCR reads; one entry per CDR3 protein. Here the sample spans 250,000 to 400,000 distinct CDR3 sequences, around three fifths being singletons. This clonotype was sampled from a man aged 40-55 years with primary liver carcinoma and hepatitis B virus infection. Sequenced: peripheral blood.

Here the CDR3 DNA reads TGTGCCAACAGCTTAGTTGAGACCGGGGAGCTGTTTTTT. Translating gives CANSLVETGELFF. The V and J genes are TRBV11-3 and TRBJ2-2; D gene uncertain. Germline V gives CDR1 SGHNT, CDR2 YENEEA. This CDR3 contains 13 residues.